This T cell receptor beta chain was profiled in a study of cytomegalovirus exposure and HLA in healthy donors (TCRdb year 2017). For the study in its entirety: In an earlier analysis of roughly 500 of the donors, less than 350 Gb of sequence data and 100 million or so unique TCR beta sequences from 180 million or so T cells were reported. An early release covering roughly 640 HLA-typed donors comprised approximately 300 gigabases of sequencing data and approximately 85 million unique TCR sequences. Among the roughly 390 genotyped donors, 75% to 90% belonged to the genetic ancestry cluster associated with self-reported Caucasian donors. The study was designed to test whether signatures of past pathogen exposure could be identified by cataloging public T cell receptors. The study profiled the T cell repertoires of around 700 subjects by immunosequencing and related them to cytomegalovirus serostatus. A separate validation cohort of 100 to 150 different subjects was used in addition to the roughly 640-subject first cohort. The study combined high-throughput TCR immunosequencing, statistical association of individual TCRs with disease status, and machine learning to predict cytomegalovirus infection status. To study patterns of TCR occurrence, a later analysis re-analyzed previously published TCR beta repertoires from around 670 donors and added high-resolution HLA genotyping. Rather than using new phenotypic data, the later analysis identified candidate immune exposures from TCR beta sequences and from how often those sequences occurred across donors. In an earlier analysis of over 550 of the donors, high-throughput TCR beta sequencing was used to judge whether each TCR beta V gene segment behaved as functional or pseudogenic. Donor age, sex, ethnicity and CMV serostatus were compiled together with the repertoire data. A later genetic analysis used genome-wide SNP genotypes for about 60% of the roughly 700 donors, treating that subset as a discovery cohort. Every repertoire in the discovery cohort had been generated on one and the same sequencing platform. Both class I and class II loci were covered by HLA typing, at four-digit resolution. Typing coverage varied by locus: 629-630 donors for A, B, C, DRB1 and DQB1; some 520 for DQA1; nearly 610 for DPA1; some 470 for DPB1. A handful of DR-DQ haplotypes were handled as single units for association and clustering because linkage in the cohort was strong. Among 398 genotyped donors of the cohort, an average of roughly 230,000 unique TCR beta nucleotide sequences was sequenced per donor, of which about 18% were non-productive.

Overall study outcomes, separate from this receptor: The presence/absence analyses assumed that sequencing depth was roughly uniform across donors, and that assumption may not be true. A later genetic analysis reported fewer N-insertions in productive TCRs among donors in an Asian-associated ancestry cluster than the approximately 700-donor mean. The classifier was reported to diagnose cytomegalovirus status with high specificity and sensitivity in both the original cohort and the validation cohort. According to a later analysis, most CMV-associated TCR beta chains appeared to be HLA-restricted, and the HLA associations seemed to be driven largely by CMV exposure. The authors suggested that the approach could potentially be generalized to other disease states and immunological phenotypes. According to a later analysis, parvovirus B19, influenza, CMV and Epstein-Barr virus appeared linked to several top co-occurrence clusters. The 87-base-pair reads could not distinguish some IMGT-functional V segments, including TRBV6-2 and TRBV6-3, so those segments were excluded. Because some donors lacked HLA typing at each locus, the association tests relied only on the typed subset. Strong co-occurrence of HLA alleles, especially DR and DQ, made assigning TCR associations to individual alleles difficult. Correlated functional status among segregating V segments might reflect linkage disequilibrium, but an unknown experimental factor could not be ruled out. Compared with equally common non-associated chains, HLA-associated TCR beta chains in a later analysis were more clonally expanded and had lower generation probabilities. In this cohort, only TCR beta chains were sequenced, and detectable features were limited by the absence of alpha or paired-chain data. In vitro tests confirmed that a few of the cytomegalovirus-associated TCR beta chains recognize cytomegalovirus antigens. Broadly in line with IMGT annotations, most TCR beta V segments showed up in productive rearrangements about 90% or about 30% of the time in an earlier analysis of about 500 of the donors. At a false discovery rate of 0.05, a later analysis linked fewer than 20,000 TCR beta sequences to specific HLA alleles. While some public TCRs were present in many individuals, most TCR sequences turned up only very rarely across donors. A group of highly shared sequence variants was considered likely to be a technical artifact of the sequencing pipeline. The study listed approximately 150 TCR beta chains as associated with cytomegalovirus. A further reported finding was that TCR beta sequences accurately predicted the HLA-A and HLA-B alleles for most subjects in the first cohort. The earlier analysis of almost 600 of the donors excluded around 17 rarely observed V segments, including chromosome 9 orphons, because counts were too low. In a later analysis, TCR association rates were found to vary across HLA loci, with the most associated TCRs seen for DRB1 alleles and the fewest for HLA-C alleles. CMV serostatus was the only immune exposure information available for the cohort. V-gene and J-gene trimming of TCR beta chains was associated with a missense DCLRE1C variant in a later genetic analysis, and the association was replicated in an independent cohort.

The cohort consisted of 600 to 700 healthy bone marrow donors. At the time of sampling, all cohort members were nominally healthy, though unrecorded immune exposures were likely present. The donor was CMV seropositive and was included in the group of about 290 seropositive cohort members. Each donor provided a peripheral blood sample, and peripheral blood mononuclear cells were used for TCR beta sequencing. The Qiagen DNeasy Blood Extraction Kit was used to extract genomic DNA from the blood cell samples. The library came from the immunoSEQ multiplex PCR assay. For the multiplex PCR, a mixture combining 60 forward primers for TCR Vbeta segments and 13 reverse primers for TCR Jbeta segments was used. The CDR3 region of rearranged TCR beta genes was amplified from genomic DNA with a multiplex PCR assay. The Illumina HiSeq System was used to sequence the amplified TCR beta libraries as 87-base-pair reads. The study's own analysis went as follows. In a later analysis, roughly 80 million unique TCR beta chains were counted across the approximately 670 repertoires, and roughly 11 million of these chains were shared by at least two donors. A nearest-neighbor algorithm error-corrected the raw reads and collapsed the reads into unique sequences, merging closely related sequences to remove PCR and sequencing errors. CDR3 sequences were aligned to IMGT reference sequences to assign V, D and J gene segments. For a sequence to be retained, at least a six-nucleotide match to both a V gene segment and a J gene segment was required. Rearrangements were called productive when the CDR3 lacked stop codons and stayed in frame with V and J; all others were non-productive. Following IMGT convention, CDR3 was defined as the stretch from the second conserved V-encoded cysteine up to the conserved J-encoded phenylalanine. Sequences without an unambiguous match to a single V gene segment were excluded from the earlier analysis of several hundred of the donors. In an earlier analysis of around 600 of the donors, V segments were called functional above 56.7% productive rearrangements and were called segregating when the between-donor standard deviation exceeded 5%. A statistical classification framework was built to diagnose cytomegalovirus status from the catalog of TCR beta chain sequences. In a later analysis, TCR nucleotide sequences were compared against IMGT/GENE-DB human TR gene sequences so that V and J genes could be assigned. The TCRdist pipeline was used in a later analysis to assign CDR3 sequences and most-parsimonious VDJ recombination scenarios. In a later analysis, every TCR beta chain was defined by the combination of its CDR3 amino acid sequence and its V-gene family, and reads without a unique V-gene family were dropped. In a later analysis, 500 to 700 highly shared, low-generation-probability nucleotide sequences were removed to address suspected cross-contamination and a sequencing artifact. For each public chain, a later analysis derived a clonal expansion index from normalized ranks of inferred template counts within each repertoire. Generation probabilities in a later analysis came from a VDJ recombination model fitted to out-of-frame rearrangements, and those results were checked against IGoR. Hypergeometric tests were used in a later analysis to score TCR-TCR, TCR-HLA and TCR-CMV co-occurrence, with a repertoire-size bias correction applied to the TCR pairs. A later analysis estimated false discovery rates by permuting HLA or CMV assignments 20 times. In a later analysis, co-occurring TCRs were grouped using DBSCAN, with TCRdist sequence similarity added in when clustering inside HLA-allele-positive subsets. For co-occurrence clustering, repertoires with fewer than 30,000 or more than 120,000 public chains were excluded, along with a handful of repertoires with anomalous nucleotide sharing. TCRdb provides this immuneACCESS table in a form limited to in-frame rearrangements. Some clones are lacking; in checked studies, under half of them reflect an unresolved V gene, and why the rest are absent is not known. V and J calls plus clone size are reproduced from that table; the DNA served to infer D and trimming. The table for this sample lists 65,000 to 80,000 clones; under 80% of them were counted only once. Over 7.5% of the sample belongs to the ten largest clones.

As concerns this clone: No cognate antigen has been identified for it. No per-base quality is available; no much larger clone lies one base away.

The CDR3 has 14 amino acids, counting the end cysteine and phenylalanine. The DNA shown is the 42-base CDR3, in frame from base 1. V drops 4 bases and J drops 2 bases, leaving 8 bases in between. Taken from the germline V gene, the CDR1 and CDR2 loops are MGHDK and SYGVNS. The chain was built from TRBV25-1 and TRBJ1-4; the D segment cannot be called with confidence. The source is a middle-aged man in good health and CMV-seropositive. Sequencing was done on a sample of PBMCs. CDR3 region: CASSVVATNEKLFF. Read as DNA, the sequence is TGTGCCAGCAGTGTGGTTGCGACTAATGAAAAACTGTTTTTT.